This is a list of T cell receptor beta chains from one sample in a study of T cell responses to AZD1222 COVID-19 vaccine. Measured with immunoSEQ multiplex PCR; TCRdb has only the in-frame clones, and not every one. The data hold 100,000 to 150,000 clones, with over 90% observed a single time. The sequencing used peripheral blood, collected on day 0 of AZD1222 vaccination. Receptors were obtained from an adult in good health. Both conserved end residues are part of each CDR3. Each record gives: D gene, V gene, J gene, clone size, CDR3 protein, CDR3 DNA. A D gene is named only where the DNA matches it firmly. Clone size appears in some rows only: once, few, many, or a class for an expanded clone.

D: -; V: TRBV28; J: TRBJ1-1; size: -; CDR3: CASSLPNTEAFF; DNA: TGTGCCAGCAGTTTACCTAACACTGAAGCTTTCTTT
D: -; V: TRBV7-2; J: TRBJ2-3; size: -; CDR3: CASRLRVTTDTQYF; DNA: TGTGCCAGCAGACTCCGGGTCACCACAGATACGCAGTATTTT
D: TRBD1; V: TRBV7-8; J: TRBJ1-2; size: -; CDR3: CASSWGTVLRLEDGYTF; DNA: TGTGCCAGCAGCTGGGGGACAGTCCTCCGTCTGGAAGATGGCTACACCTTC
D: -; V: TRBV3-1/TRBV3-2; J: TRBJ2-3; size: -; CDR3: CASSQDQSRTDTQYF; DNA: TGTGCCAGCAGCCAAGATCAGTCCAGGACAGATACGCAGTATTTT
D: -; V: TRBV3-1/TRBV3-2; J: TRBJ2-7; size: -; CDR3: CASSQDPRGISEQYF; DNA: TGTGCCAGCAGCCAAGATCCCCGCGGAATATCCGAGCAGTACTTC
D: -; V: TRBV19; J: TRBJ1-2; size: once; CDR3: CASSMDTHSIGYTF; DNA: TGTGCCAGTAGTATGGACACGCACTCTATTGGCTACACCTTC
D: -; V: TRBV19; J: TRBJ2-1; size: -; CDR3: CASSIPQGREQFF; DNA: TGTGCCAGTAGTATTCCACAGGGACGTGAGCAGTTCTTC
D: -; V: TRBV5-1; J: TRBJ1-3; size: -; CDR3: CASSLVPLGDTIYF; DNA: TGCGCCAGCAGCTTGGTTCCGCTGGGGGACACCATATATTTT
D: -; V: TRBV7-3; J: TRBJ1-1; size: -; CDR3: CASSLSGTKTTMNTEAFF; DNA: TGTGCCAGCAGCTTAAGTGGCACCAAAACAACTATGAACACTGAAGCTTTCTTT
D: -; V: TRBV21-1; J: TRBJ1-2; size: -; CDR3: CASINRVSEYGYTF; DNA: TGTGCCAGCATCAACAGGGTTTCGGAATATGGCTACACCTTC
D: TRBD1; V: TRBV7-9; J: TRBJ1-6; size: -; CDR3: CASSPGQGGTSSPLHF; DNA: TGTGCCAGCAGCCCCGGACAGGGGGGAACTTCTTCACCCCTCCACTTT
D: -; V: TRBV5-1; J: TRBJ2-1; size: -; CDR3: CASQTSGEREQFF; DNA: TGCGCCAGCCAAACGTCGGGAGAACGGGAGCAGTTCTTC
D: TRBD1; V: TRBV5-8; J: TRBJ1-1; size: -; CDR3: CASSFTGGMRTEAFF; DNA: TGTGCCAGCAGCTTCACAGGGGGCATGAGAACTGAAGCTTTCTTT
D: -; V: TRBV5-5; J: TRBJ1-1; size: -; CDR3: CASSILTGTNTEAFF; DNA: TGTGCCAGCAGCATACTTACCGGTACGAACACTGAAGCTTTCTTT
D: -; V: TRBV2; J: TRBJ2-1; size: -; CDR3: CASSDIEGVVGEQFF; DNA: TGTGCCAGCAGTGATATAGAGGGCGTGGTAGGTGAGCAGTTCTTC
D: -; V: TRBV7-2; J: TRBJ1-1; size: -; CDR3: CASGISNWNTEAFF; DNA: TGTGCCAGCGGCATCTCCAATTGGAACACTGAAGCTTTCTTT
D: -; V: TRBV27; J: TRBJ2-2; size: -; CDR3: CASSPFWGAGELFF; DNA: TGTGCCAGCAGTCCATTCTGGGGTGCCGGGGAGCTGTTTTTT
D: TRBD2; V: TRBV9; J: TRBJ2-7; size: once; CDR3: CASSVDSGSYEQYF; DNA: TGTGCCAGCAGCGTAGATAGCGGGAGTTACGAGCAGTACTTC
D: -; V: TRBV9; J: TRBJ1-4; size: -; CDR3: CASSVGFSSEKLFF; DNA: TGTGCCAGCAGCGTTGGTTTCAGCTCCGAGAAACTGTTTTTT
D: -; V: TRBV28; J: TRBJ1-5; size: once; CDR3: CASSLSGNQPQHF; DNA: TGTGCCAGCAGTTTGTCGGGCAATCAGCCCCAGCATTTT
D: -; V: TRBV5-1; J: TRBJ2-3; size: -; CDR3: CASSLDATSTDTQYF; DNA: TGCGCCAGCAGCTTGGACGCCACTAGCACAGATACGCAGTATTTT
D: -; V: TRBV30; J: TRBJ1-5; size: -; CDR3: CAWSGGVSNQPQHF; DNA: TGTGCCTGGAGTGGGGGCGTTTCCAATCAGCCCCAGCATTTT